This passage covers 23 T cell receptor beta chains from one sample sequenced in a study of T cells expressing NK-cell markers. Each CDR3 protein gets one entry in TCRdb, which reprocessed the 5' RACE reads and gives no DNA. Its clone listing holds about 160,000 distinct CDR3 sequences. What was sequenced was blood T cells: a sorted CD56 or NKG2C T cell subset, CD4+ or CD8+ T cells, or bulk PBMC T cells (not recorded which). The receptors were sampled from a woman between 18 and 70 years old in good health.

V and J are TRBV14 and TRBJ1-2. CDR1 is SGHDN, CDR2 FVKESK, per germline. The CDR3 contains 16 residues. The CDR3 loop is CASSQDQEPVNYGYTF.

This chain connects TRBV10-3 to TRBJ2-1; there is no DNA to check the TCRdb D call of TRBD1. This CDR3 comprises 11 residues. The germline V gene encodes CDR1 ENHRY and CDR2 SYGVKD. The CDR3 loop reads CAILRGDEQFF.

The gene calls are TRBV5-1 and TRBJ2-3; TCRdb outputs TRBD1, but without DNA this stays unchecked. The CDR3 runs to 15 residues. Germline V lookup: CDR1 SGHRS, CDR2 YFSETQ. The chain's CDR3 is CASAQRDQHTDTQYF.

This chain joins TRBV20-1 and TRBJ2-5; TCRdb selects TRBD1, and the lack of DNA leaves this call unchecked. Germline CDR1 and CDR2: DFQATT and SNEGSKA (reference sequence). This CDR3 contains 16 residues. CDR3 amino acids: CSARSGGVGGQETQYF.

This sequence joins TRBV14 and TRBJ2-1. The CDR3 is 13 amino acids. Germline values: CDR1 SGHDN, CDR2 FVKESK. CDR3 amino acids: CASSQFEKGEQFF.

J is TRBJ2-5 and V is TRBV7-9; TCRdb reports TRBD1, a call that lacks DNA to check it against. This CDR3 spans 15 amino acids. The germline gives CDR1 SEHNR, CDR2 FQNEAQ (reference sequence). CDR3 sequence reads: CASSVGTGGGETQYF.

This chain joins TRBV5-1 and TRBJ1-3. The CDR3 consists of 15 residues. Germline-derived CDR1 and CDR2 are SGHRS and YFSETQ. This CDR3 is CASSFGSLSGNTIYF.

V usage is TRBV5-1 and J usage is TRBJ2-1; TCRdb calls TRBD2, which cannot be checked without DNA. CDR3 size: 16 residues. The V gene's germline CDR1 is SGHRS and CDR2 YFSETQ. The CDR3 sequence: CASSPPASGSVNEQFF.

The V and J genes are TRBV9 and TRBJ1-6; TCRdb returns TRBD1, unconfirmable since there is no DNA. The CDR3 consists of 15 residues. CDR1 is SGDLS and CDR2 is YYNGEE in the germline V gene. CDR3 in amino acids: CASRAGTGGGSPLHF.

V and J are TRBV7-3 and TRBJ2-1; lacking DNA, the TRBD2 call made by TCRdb goes unchecked. Germline values: CDR1 SGHTA, CDR2 FQGTGA. The CDR3 consists of 17 residues. The CDR3 sequence: CASSSRSLRGEGNEQFF.

The chain couples TRBV5-1 to TRBJ1-1. The CDR3 has 11 residues. From germline, CDR1 is SGHRS and CDR2 YFSETQ. The CDR3 loop is CARGEGTEAFF.

This chain uses TRBV4-1 with TRBJ2-7; TCRdb names TRBD2, which stays unverified in the absence of DNA. CDR3 length: 16 residues. Germline lookup yields CDR1 MGHRA and CDR2 YSYEKL. This CDR3 is CASSRKIAGEPYEQYF.

V gene TRBV12-3 or TRBV12-4 combines with J gene TRBJ1-2; lacking DNA, the TRBD1 call made by TCRdb goes unchecked. This CDR3 is 14 amino acids long. The CDR3 region is CASSHRTGSEGYTF.

The rearrangement joins TRBV12-3 or TRBV12-4 to TRBJ2-1; with no DNA, the TCRdb D assignment of TRBD1 cannot be verified. The CDR3 contains 15 residues. The CDR3 is CASTPWDRVYNEQFF.

The gene calls are TRBV6-1 and TRBJ2-6; TCRdb calls TRBD2, which cannot be checked without DNA. CDR3 size: 15 residues. The germline V gene has CDR1 MNHNS and CDR2 SASEGT. CDR3 loop: CASSEGRAGANVLTF.

The gene calls are TRBV7-3 and TRBJ2-3; the TCRdb D gene call, TRBD2, has no DNA to confirm it. The CDR3 spans 16 residues. Germline V gene sequence: CDR1 SGHTA, CDR2 FQGTGA. The chain's CDR3 is CASSLTMAGAGDTQYF.

The rearrangement links TRBV2 to TRBJ2-1. The CDR3 is 14 residues long. Per the germline V gene, CDR1 is SNHLY and CDR2 is FYNNEI. CDR3: CASSKESLRYEQFF.

This chain joins TRBV5-1 and TRBJ2-3; TCRdb's D call of TRBD1 is untestable without DNA. Germline V gene lookup returns CDR1 SGHRS and CDR2 YFSETQ. This CDR3 contains 18 residues. CDR3: CASSLNRYRADSTDTQYF.

The chain combines TRBV11-3 with TRBJ2-4; TCRdb's assignment of TRBD2 cannot be checked, as there is no DNA. CDR3 length: 16 amino acids. The germline CDR1 and CDR2 sequences are SGHNT and YENEEA. The CDR3 spells CASSTRLAGSWDIQYF.

The chain is built from TRBV20-1 and TRBJ2-3; TCRdb's D call, TRBD2, is unchecked because there is no DNA. This CDR3 has 16 residues. Looked up from germline, CDR1 is DFQATT and CDR2 is SNEGSKA (reference sequence). CDR3 residues: CSAPDTLAPGTDTQYF.

V usage is TRBV6-1 and J usage is TRBJ2-1; TCRdb indicates TRBD2, and absent DNA this call remains unverified. The V gene's germline CDR1 is MNHNS and CDR2 SASEGT. This CDR3 has 15 residues. CDR3 amino acids: CASSVDSGGMDEQFF.

This chain connects TRBV20-1 to TRBJ1-2; TCRdb returns TRBD1, unconfirmable since there is no DNA. The CDR3 extends over 15 amino acids. Germline V CDR1 and CDR2: DFQATT, SNEGSKA (reference sequence). CDR3 loop: CSASPPPQGAYGYTF.

This chain uses TRBV24-1 with TRBJ2-3; lacking DNA, the TRBD1 call made by TCRdb goes unchecked. Germline V gene lookup returns CDR1 KGHDR and CDR2 SFDVKD. CDR3 length equals 15 residues. The CDR3 is CATSDRDSLTDTQYF.